This is a list of T cell receptor beta chains from one sample in a study of shared clonotypes between healthy human individuals. Profiled with immunoSEQ multiplex PCR; TCRdb holds only in-frame clones, not every one. The data show roughly 680,000 clones, with 55% to 80% seen just once and under 2% held by the top ten. The sequencing input was memory CD4+ T cells sorted from blood. The receptors derive from a woman younger than 45 in good health. Both conserved end residues are part of each CDR3. D genes are given only for firm matches. Some rows mark clone size as missing; the rest say once, few, many or name a class of expanded clone.

abundance | j_gene | v_gene | d_gene | CDR3nt | CDR3aa
- | TRBJ1-5 | TRBV6-1 | - | TGTGCCAGCAGTGAATCTCTAGGAGATGAGCCCCAGCATTTT | CASSESLGDEPQHF
many | TRBJ2-7 | TRBV5-8 | - | TGTGCCAGCAGCTTGGCGGGAACCCCCGAGCAGTACTTC | CASSLAGTPEQYF
- | TRBJ2-1 | TRBV2 | TRBD2 | TGTGCCAGCAGTGAAAGGACTAGCGGGAGATCGGAGCAGTTCTTC | CASSERTSGRSEQFF
once | TRBJ2-1 | TRBV10-3 | - | TGTGCCATCACTGGGGACAATGAGCAGTTCTTC | CAITGDNEQFF
- | TRBJ2-1 | TRBV9 | - | TGTGCCAGCAGCGTAGTGGGTGGGTGGGATGAGCAGTTCTTC | CASSVVGGWDEQFF
once | TRBJ1-1 | TRBV15 | - | TGTGCCACCAGCAGAGATTTTTCGGGGACTGAAGCTTTCTTT | CATSRDFSGTEAFF
- | TRBJ1-1 | TRBV7-9 | - | TGTGCCAGCAGCTTAGCCTCGGGACACACCTCCGAAGCTTTCTTT | CASSLASGHTSEAFF
few | TRBJ2-7 | TRBV28 | - | TGTGCCAGCTCGAGATCCCCGTCCTACGAGCAGTACTTC | CASSRSPSYEQYF
- | TRBJ2-1 | TRBV4-1 | TRBD2 | TGCGCCAGCAGCCAACAACTAGCGGGAGACTACAATGAGCAGTTCTTC | CASSQQLAGDYNEQFF
- | TRBJ2-1 | TRBV11-2 | - | TGTGCCAGCAGCTTCGCGGGCCCCTACAATGAGCAGTTCTTC | CASSFAGPYNEQFF
few | TRBJ2-4 | TRBV9 | TRBD1 | TGTGCCAGCAGCATTCGACAGGGACGACTTAATCTGGCCAAAAACATTCAGTACTTC | CASSIRQGRLNLAKNIQYF
few | TRBJ2-7 | TRBV7-9 | - | TGTGCCAGCAGCTTCAGAGCCTACGAGCAGTACTTC | CASSFRAYEQYF
- | TRBJ2-1 | TRBV6-6 | TRBD1 | TGTGCCAGCAGGCGGCCGGGACAGGGGTACAATGAGCAGTTCTTC | CASRRPGQGYNEQFF
few | TRBJ1-2 | TRBV28 | - | TGTGCCAGCAGTTTAGAGTCCTATGGCTACACCTTC | CASSLESYGYTF
- | TRBJ1-6 | TRBV28 | TRBD1 | TGTGCCACTTCCCGGGACAGGGTCAATTCACCCCTCCACTTT | CATSRDRVNSPLHF
- | TRBJ1-5 | TRBV7-8 | - | TGTGCCAGCAGCTTATGGGGCACGGGAAACAATCAGCCCCAGCATTTT | CASSLWGTGNNQPQHF